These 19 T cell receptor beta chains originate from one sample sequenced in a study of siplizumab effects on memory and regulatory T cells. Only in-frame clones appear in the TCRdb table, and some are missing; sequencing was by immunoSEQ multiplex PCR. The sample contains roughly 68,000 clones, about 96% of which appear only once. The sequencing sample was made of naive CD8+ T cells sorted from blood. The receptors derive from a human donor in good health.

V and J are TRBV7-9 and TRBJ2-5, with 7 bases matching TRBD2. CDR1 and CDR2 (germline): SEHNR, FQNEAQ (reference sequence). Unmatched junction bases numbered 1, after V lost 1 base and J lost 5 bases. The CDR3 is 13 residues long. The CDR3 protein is CASSLELAETQYF. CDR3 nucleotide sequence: TGTGCCAGCAGCTTAGAACTAGCGGAGACCCAGTACTTC. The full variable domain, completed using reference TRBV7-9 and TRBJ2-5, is DTGVSQNPRHKITKRGQNVTFRCDPISEHNRLYWYRQTLGQGPEFLTYFQNEAQLEKSRLLSDRFSAERPKGSFSTLEIQRTEQGDSAMYLCASSLELAETQYFGPGTRLLVL.

CDR3 loop: CASSLFLMNTGELFF. The CDR3 DNA follows: TGTGCCAGCAGTTTATTTCTCATGAACACCGGGGAGCTGTTTTTT. The J gene is TRBJ2-2, the V gene TRBV28, with D hard to call. V gave up 1 base and J gave up 1 base, with 7 bases separating them. The CDR3 is 15 residues long. The V gene's germline CDR1 is MDHEN and CDR2 SYDVKM.

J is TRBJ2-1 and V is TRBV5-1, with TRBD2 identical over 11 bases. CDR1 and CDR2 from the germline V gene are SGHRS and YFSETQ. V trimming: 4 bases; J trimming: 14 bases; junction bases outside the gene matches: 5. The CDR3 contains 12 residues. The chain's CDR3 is CASSETSGVKFF. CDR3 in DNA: TGCGCCAGCAGCGAGACTAGCGGGGTAAAGTTCTTC.

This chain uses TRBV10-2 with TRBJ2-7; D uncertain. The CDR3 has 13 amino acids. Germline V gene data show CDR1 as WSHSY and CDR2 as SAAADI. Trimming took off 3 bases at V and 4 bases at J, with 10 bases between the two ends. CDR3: CASSDGPQYEQYF. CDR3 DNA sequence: TGCGCCAGCAGTGACGGGCCGCAGTACGAGCAGTACTTC.

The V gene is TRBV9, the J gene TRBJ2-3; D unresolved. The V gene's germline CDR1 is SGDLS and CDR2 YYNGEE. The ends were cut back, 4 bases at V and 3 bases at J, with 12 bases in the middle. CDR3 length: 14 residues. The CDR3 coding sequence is TGTGCCAGCAGCCCCCCCGTGGAGACAGATACGCAGTATTTT. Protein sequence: CASSPPVETDTQYF.

The CDR3 DNA reads TGTGCCAGCAGTTTATCTACAGGGGCCGAGCAGTACTTC. Translation gives CASSLSTGAEQYF. This sequence joins TRBV27 and TRBJ2-5; 7 nucleotides align to TRBD1. The last part of the DNA fits TRBJ2-7 better; the J call may be wrong. The germline V gene has CDR1 MNHEY and CDR2 SMNVEV (reference sequence). The CDR3 is 13 amino acids.

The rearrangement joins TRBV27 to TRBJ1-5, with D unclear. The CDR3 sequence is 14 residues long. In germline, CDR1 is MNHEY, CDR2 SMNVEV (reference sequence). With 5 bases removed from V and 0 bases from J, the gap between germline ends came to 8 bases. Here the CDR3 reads CASSPVHSNQPQHF. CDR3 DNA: TGTGCCAGCAGTCCCGTTCATAGCAATCAGCCCCAGCATTTT.

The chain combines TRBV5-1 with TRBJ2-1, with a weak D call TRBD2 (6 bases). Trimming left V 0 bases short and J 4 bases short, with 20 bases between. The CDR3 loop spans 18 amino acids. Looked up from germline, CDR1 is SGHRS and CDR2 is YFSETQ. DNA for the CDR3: TGCGCCAGCAGCTTGGCCTCGTCGGCGGAGGGTGAGTACAATGAGCAGTTCTTC. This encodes CASSLASSAEGEYNEQFF. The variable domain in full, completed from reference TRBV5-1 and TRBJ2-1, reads KAGVTQTPRYLIKTRGQQVTLSCSPISGHRSVSWYQQTPGQGLQFLFEYFSETQRNKGNFPGRFSGRQFSNSRSEMNVSTLELGDSALYLCASSLASSAEGEYNEQFFGPGTRLTVL.

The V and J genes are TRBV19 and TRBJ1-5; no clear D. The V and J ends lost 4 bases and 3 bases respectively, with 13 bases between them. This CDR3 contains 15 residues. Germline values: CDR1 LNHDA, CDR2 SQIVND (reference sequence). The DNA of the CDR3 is TGTGCCAGTAGTACCGCTACCCGCTCCAATCAGCCCCAGCATTTT. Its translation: CASSTATRSNQPQHF.

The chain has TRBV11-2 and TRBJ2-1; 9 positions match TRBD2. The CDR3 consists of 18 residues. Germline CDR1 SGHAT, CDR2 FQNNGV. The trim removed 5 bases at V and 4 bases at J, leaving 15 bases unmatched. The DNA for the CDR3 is TGTGCCAGCAGCCAAGAACGGAGCGGGGGGAGATTTTACAATGAGCAGTTCTTC. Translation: CASSQERSGGRFYNEQFF.

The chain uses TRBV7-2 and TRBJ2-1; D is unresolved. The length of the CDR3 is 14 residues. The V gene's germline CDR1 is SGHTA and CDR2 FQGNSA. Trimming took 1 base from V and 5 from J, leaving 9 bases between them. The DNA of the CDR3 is TGTGCCAGCAGCTTAGTGGGGTTTGACAATGAGCAGTTCTTC. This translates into CASSLVGFDNEQFF.

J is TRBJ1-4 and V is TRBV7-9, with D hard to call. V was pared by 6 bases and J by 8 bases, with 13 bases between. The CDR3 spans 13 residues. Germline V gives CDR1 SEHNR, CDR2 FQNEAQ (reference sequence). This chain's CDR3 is CASSAGFGEKLFF. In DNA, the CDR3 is TGTGCCAGCAGTGCAGGTTTTGGGGAAAAACTGTTTTTT.

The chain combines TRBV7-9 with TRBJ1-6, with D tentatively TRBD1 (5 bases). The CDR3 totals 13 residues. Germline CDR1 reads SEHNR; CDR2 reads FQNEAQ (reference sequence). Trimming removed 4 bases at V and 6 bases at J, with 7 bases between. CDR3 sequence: CASSSGGNSPLHF. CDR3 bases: TGTGCCAGCAGCTCGGGGGGTAATTCACCCCTCCACTTT.

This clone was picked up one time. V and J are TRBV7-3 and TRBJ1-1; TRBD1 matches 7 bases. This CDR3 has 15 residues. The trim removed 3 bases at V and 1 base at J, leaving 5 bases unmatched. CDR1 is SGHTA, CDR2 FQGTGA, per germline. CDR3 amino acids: CASSLGTVPNTEAFF. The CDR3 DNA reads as TGTGCCAGCAGCTTGGGGACAGTACCGAACACTGAAGCTTTCTTT.

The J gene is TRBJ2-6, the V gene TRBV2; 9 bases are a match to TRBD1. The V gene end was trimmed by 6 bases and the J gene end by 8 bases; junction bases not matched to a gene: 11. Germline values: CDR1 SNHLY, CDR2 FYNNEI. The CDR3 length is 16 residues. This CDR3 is CASREPGQGLSNVLTF. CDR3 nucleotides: TGTGCCAGCAGGGAACCGGGACAGGGATTGTCCAACGTCCTGACTTTC.

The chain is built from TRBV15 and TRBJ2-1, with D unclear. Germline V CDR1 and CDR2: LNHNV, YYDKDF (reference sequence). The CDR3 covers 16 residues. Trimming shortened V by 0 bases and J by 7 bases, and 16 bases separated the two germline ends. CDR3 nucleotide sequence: TGTGCCACCAGCAGAGATTGGGCCAAAGAAATAAATGAGCAGTTCTTC. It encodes CATSRDWAKEINEQFF.

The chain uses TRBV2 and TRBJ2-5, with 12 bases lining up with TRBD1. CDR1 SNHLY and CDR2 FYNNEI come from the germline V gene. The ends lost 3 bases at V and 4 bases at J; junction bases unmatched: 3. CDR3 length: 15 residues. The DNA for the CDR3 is TGTGCCAGCAGTGAGGGACAGGGGGCGGGAGAGACCCAGTACTTC. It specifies CASSEGQGAGETQYF.

CDR3 DNA: TGCGCCAGCAGCCATGTCCGGGACGGCTCCTACAATGAGCAGTTCTTC. It codes for CASSHVRDGSYNEQFF. This rearrangement joins TRBV4-1 to TRBJ2-1; D may match TRBD1 or TRBD2 (5 bases each). The CDR3 consists of 16 residues. Germline V gives CDR1 MGHRA, CDR2 YSYEKL. V was pared by 3 bases and J by 0 bases, with 12 bases between.

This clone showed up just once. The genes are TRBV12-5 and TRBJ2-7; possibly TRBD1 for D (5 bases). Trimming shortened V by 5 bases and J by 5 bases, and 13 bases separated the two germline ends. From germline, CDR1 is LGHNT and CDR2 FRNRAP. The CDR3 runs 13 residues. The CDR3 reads CASGLTRVDEQYF. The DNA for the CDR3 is TGTGCTAGTGGTCTGACCAGGGTAGACGAGCAGTACTTC.